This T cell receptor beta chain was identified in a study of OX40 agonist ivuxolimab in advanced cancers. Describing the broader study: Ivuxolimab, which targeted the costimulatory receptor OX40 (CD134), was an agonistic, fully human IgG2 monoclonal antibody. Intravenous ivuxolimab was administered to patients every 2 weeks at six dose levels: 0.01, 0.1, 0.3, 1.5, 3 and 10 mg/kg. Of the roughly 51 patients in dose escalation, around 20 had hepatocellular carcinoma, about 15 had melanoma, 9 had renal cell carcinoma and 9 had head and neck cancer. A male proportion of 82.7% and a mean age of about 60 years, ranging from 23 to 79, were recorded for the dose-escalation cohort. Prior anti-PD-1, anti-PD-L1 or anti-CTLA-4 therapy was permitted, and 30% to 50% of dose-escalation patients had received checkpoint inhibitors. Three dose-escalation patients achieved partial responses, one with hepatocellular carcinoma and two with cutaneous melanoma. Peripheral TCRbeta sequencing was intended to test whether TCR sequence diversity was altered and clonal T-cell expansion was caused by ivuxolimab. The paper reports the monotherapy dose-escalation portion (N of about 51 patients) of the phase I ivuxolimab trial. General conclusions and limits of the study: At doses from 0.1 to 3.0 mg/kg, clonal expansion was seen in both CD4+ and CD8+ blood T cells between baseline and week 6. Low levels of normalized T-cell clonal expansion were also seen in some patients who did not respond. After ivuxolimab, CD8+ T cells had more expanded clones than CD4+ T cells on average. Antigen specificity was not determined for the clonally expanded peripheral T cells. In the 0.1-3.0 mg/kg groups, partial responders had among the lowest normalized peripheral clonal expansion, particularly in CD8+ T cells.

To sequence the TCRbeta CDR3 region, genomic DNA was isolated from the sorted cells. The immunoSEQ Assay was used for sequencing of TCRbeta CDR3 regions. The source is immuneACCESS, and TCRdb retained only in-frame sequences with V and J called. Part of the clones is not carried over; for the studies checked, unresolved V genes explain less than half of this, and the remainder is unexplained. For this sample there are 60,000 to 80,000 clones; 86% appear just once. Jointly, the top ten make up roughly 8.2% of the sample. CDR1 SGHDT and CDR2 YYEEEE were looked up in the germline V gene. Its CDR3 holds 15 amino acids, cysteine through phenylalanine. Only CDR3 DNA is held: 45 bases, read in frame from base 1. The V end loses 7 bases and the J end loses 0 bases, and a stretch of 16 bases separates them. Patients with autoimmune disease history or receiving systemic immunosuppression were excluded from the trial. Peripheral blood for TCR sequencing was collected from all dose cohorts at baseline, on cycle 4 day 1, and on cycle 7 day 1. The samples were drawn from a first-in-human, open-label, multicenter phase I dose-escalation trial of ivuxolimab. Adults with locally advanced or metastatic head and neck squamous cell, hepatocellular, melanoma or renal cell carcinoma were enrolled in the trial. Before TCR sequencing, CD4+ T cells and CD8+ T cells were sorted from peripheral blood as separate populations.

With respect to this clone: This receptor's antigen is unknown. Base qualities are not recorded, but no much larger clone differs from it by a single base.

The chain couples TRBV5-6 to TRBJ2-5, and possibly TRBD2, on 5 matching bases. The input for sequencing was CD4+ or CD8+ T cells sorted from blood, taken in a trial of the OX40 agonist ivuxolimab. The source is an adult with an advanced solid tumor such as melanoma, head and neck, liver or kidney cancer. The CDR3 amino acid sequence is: CASRRTREYQETQYF. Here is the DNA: TGTGCCAGCCGCAGGACTCGAGAGTACCAAGAGACCCAGTACTTC. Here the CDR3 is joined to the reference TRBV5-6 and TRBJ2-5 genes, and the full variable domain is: DAGVTQSPTHLIKTRGQQVTLRCSPKSGHDTVSWYQQALGQGPQFIFQYYEEEERQRGNFPDRFSGHQFPNYSSELNVNALLLGDSALYLCASRRTREYQETQYFGPGTRLLVL.